Listed below are T cell receptor beta chains from one sample, sequenced in a study of identical twins. TCRdb processed the 5' RACE reads anew with MiXCR; each CDR3 protein has one entry. Of around 370,000 distinct CDR3 sequences listed, about 10% are singletons. Sequencing was carried out using naive T cells sorted from blood. The receptors shown here come from a woman in her fifties or sixties in good health. CDR3s include the opening cysteine and the closing phenylalanine or tryptophan. The D gene is left open where the match is weak. A row's size may be missing; if present it is once, few, many or a size class.

v_gene	d_gene	abundance	j_gene	CDR3nt	CDR3aa
TRBV20-1	TRBD2	many	TRBJ2-7	TGCAGTGCTAGAGATTCGCGGGGGACTACCCACGAGCAGTACTTC	CSARDSRGTTHEQYF
TRBV20-1	TRBD2	few	TRBJ2-3	TGCAGTGTTCTAGCGGGGGTCACAGATACGCAGTATTTT	CSVLAGVTDTQYF
TRBV12-3/TRBV12-4	NA	NA	TRBJ1-5	TGTGCCAGCAGTTTTGCCGCCAGCAGCAATCAGCCCCAGCATTTT	CASSFAASSNQPQHF
TRBV7-7	TRBD1	NA	TRBJ1-2	TGTGCCAGCAGCTTAAAGGGACAGGGACAGCAACCCCGCTATGGCTACACCTTC	CASSLKGQGQQPRYGYTF
TRBV5-1	TRBD1	NA	TRBJ2-3	TGCGCCAGCAGCCTGACAGGGGATCGCACAGATACGCAGTATTTT	CASSLTGDRTDTQYF
TRBV14	NA	NA	TRBJ2-5	TGTGCCAGCAGCCAAGGAATCGAGGAGACCCAGTACTTC	CASSQGIEETQYF
TRBV10-3	NA	many	TRBJ2-5	TGTGCCATCAGCCCCGGACCGGGGACCCAGTACTTC	CAISPGPGTQYF
TRBV4-2	NA	NA	TRBJ2-2	TGTGCCAGCAGCCAAGAGGGGGCTACGCTAGTCGCCGGGGAGCTGTTTTTT	CASSQEGATLVAGELFF
TRBV29-1	TRBD2	many	TRBJ2-1	TGCAGCGTTAAGAGAACTAGCGAAAACAATGAGCAGTTCTTC	CSVKRTSENNEQFF
TRBV20-1	NA	NA	TRBJ1-5	TGCAGTGCTAGCGGGGGAAATCAGCCCCAGCATTTT	CSASGGNQPQHF
TRBV24-1	NA	NA	TRBJ2-2	TGTGCCACCAGTCCTAGCTTCAGGGCCGGGGAGCTGTTTTTT	CATSPSFRAGELFF
TRBV3-1	NA	many	TRBJ2-1	TGTGCCAGCAGCCAAGATAGTTTCACGCCCAAGCAGTTCTTC	CASSQDSFTPKQFF
TRBV20-1	NA	NA	TRBJ2-7	TGCAGTGCTAGAGAGCCGGGGATCCCCGAGCAGTACTTC	CSAREPGIPEQYF
TRBV20-1	NA	many	TRBJ2-5	TGCAGTGCTGCTCGCGGAGGGGCGGGGCGTCGAGAGACCCAGTACTTC	CSAARGGAGRRETQYF
TRBV29-1	TRBD1	few	TRBJ1-1	TGCAGCGCGCCGGGACAGGGGGCCACTGAAGCTTTCTTT	CSAPGQGATEAFF
TRBV12-3/TRBV12-4	NA	many	TRBJ2-5	TGTGCCAGCAGTTTCTTTGGCCAAGAGACCCAGTACTTC	CASSFFGQETQYF
TRBV20-1	NA	few	TRBJ2-1	TGCAAGACTAGACCTATTATTCAGCTCAATGAGCAGTTCTTC	CKTRPIIQLNEQFF
TRBV20-1	TRBD1	few	TRBJ1-5	TGCAGTGCTAGAGCCCCGACAGGGACTGATCAGCCCCAGCATTTT	CSARAPTGTDQPQHF
TRBV3-1	TRBD1	few	TRBJ2-6	TGTGCCAGCAGCCGGGACAGGGTTCCGTCGTTCGTCGGTCGGCCTGGGGCCAACGTCCTGACTTTC	CASSRDRVPSFVGRPGANVLTF
TRBV3-1	NA	NA	TRBJ1-1	TGTGCCAGCAGCCGCTACAGGGCTGAAGCTTTCTTT	CASSRYRAEAFF
TRBV24-1	TRBD1	NA	TRBJ2-1	TGTGCCACCAGTGATTTGCTCCTGGGACAGGGGACGAATGAGCAGTTCTTC	CATSDLLLGQGTNEQFF
TRBV29-1	NA	few	TRBJ1-1	TGCAGCGCCGGCACTGAAGCTTTCTTT	CSAGTEAFF
TRBV20-1	NA	NA	TRBJ2-5	TGCAGTGCTGCCGGGACTTCCCTGGAAGAGACCCAGTACTTC	CSAAGTSLEETQYF
TRBV28	NA	few	TRBJ2-2	TGTGCCAGCAGGTCGGTTAGCGCGAACACCGGGGAGCTGTTTTTT	CASRSVSANTGELFF
TRBV2	NA	few	TRBJ2-5	TGTGCCAGCAGGACAGGACAGTACCAAGAGACCCAGTACTTC	CASRTGQYQETQYF
TRBV4-1	TRBD2	NA	TRBJ2-5	TGCGCCAGCAGCCCAACCTCCGTGACTAGCGGACAAGAGACCCAGTACTTC	CASSPTSVTSGQETQYF
TRBV7-3	NA	few	TRBJ1-6	TGTGCCAGCAGCTTATCCGCCGAAAATTCACCCCTCCACTTT	CASSLSAENSPLHF
TRBV20-1	NA	NA	TRBJ2-2	TGCAGTGCTAGGGGAAGTATGGGCAGTAACACCGGGGAGCTGTTTTTT	CSARGSMGSNTGELFF
TRBV24-1	NA	many	TRBJ2-5	TGTGCCACCAGTGATTTTAACGAAGAAGAGACCCAGTACTTC	CATSDFNEEETQYF
TRBV27	NA	NA	TRBJ2-7	TGTGCCAGCAGTTTGAGTCAGGGGTACGAGCAGTACTTC	CASSLSQGYEQYF
TRBV20-1	NA	NA	TRBJ2-7	TGCAGTACCCAACTACCAGAGGGGGGGGTGGCCTACGAGCAGTACTTC	CSTQLPEGGVAYEQYF
TRBV12-3/TRBV12-4	NA	NA	TRBJ1-4	TGTGCCAGCAGTTTAATGGATGAAAAACTGTTTTTT	CASSLMDEKLFF
TRBV20-1	NA	many	TRBJ1-1	TGCAGTGCTAGAGGTGGTCACACTGAAGCTTTCTTT	CSARGGHTEAFF
TRBV7-8	NA	NA	TRBJ2-5	TGTGCCAGCAGCTTTCGGCCGCAAGAGACCCAGTACTTC	CASSFRPQETQYF
TRBV7-8	TRBD2	few	TRBJ2-2	TGTGCCAGCAGCTTAGGGCCCGGGGAGGGGACCGGGGAGCTGTTTTTT	CASSLGPGEGTGELFF